This TCR beta chain was obtained from a study of blood T cell repertoires in COVID-19. Turning to the study itself: Sites across the United States, Italy and Spain contributed samples from acute and convalescent COVID-19.

Germline V gene sequence: CDR1 MDHEN, CDR2 SYDVKM. The CDR3 is made up of 16 amino acids. V lost 4 bases, J lost 5 bases, and 21 bases lay in between. Methods used by the authors: Nucleated cell counts were estimated from reference gene primer amplification. Data came from immunoSEQ multiplex PCR; TCRdb stores just in-frame clones and leaves some out. The V and J calls and clone size were taken over from that table, and D and trimming were inferred from the DNA. The sample records 150,000 to 200,000 clones, around 92% being singletons. The TCR originated in a man aged 30 to 39 with COVID-19, enrolled during active disease. V usage is TRBV28 and J usage is TRBJ2-7; D is possibly TRBD2 (5 bases). The specimen was peripheral blood. The CDR3: CASSSTGIPFPHEQYF. CDR3 nucleotides: TGTGCCAGCAGTTCGACCGGGATCCCTTTCCCCCACGAGCAGTACTTC.